This TCR beta chain was sequenced for a study of cytomegalovirus exposure and HLA in healthy donors. Trimming stripped 3 bases from V and 6 bases from J, with 9 bases between. There are 12 residues in the CDR3. The V gene's germline CDR1 is MGHRA and CDR2 YSYEKL. 60 Vbeta and 13 Jbeta primers were used in PCR. Some clones are missing from TCRdb's copy, which holds only in-frame ones; the method was immunoSEQ multiplex PCR. The profile covers some 110,000 clones, with around 77% appearing a single time and about 5% taken by the ten largest. The TCR comes from a man aged 45 to 65 in good health and CMV-seropositive. The source material was PBMCs. The rearrangement uses TRBV4-1 and TRBJ2-7; no clear D. The CDR3 loop is CASSQGESEQYF. The CDR3, as DNA: TGCGCCAGCAGCCAGGGCGAGAGCGAGCAGTACTTC.